Shown below are 30 T cell receptor beta chains from a single sample sequenced in a study of shared clonotypes between healthy human individuals. Sequencing was performed with immunoSEQ multiplex PCR; in TCRdb, only in-frame clones are kept and a portion is missing. The data contain about 87,000 clones, less than 50% of them singletons. Sequencing was carried out using PBMCs. These receptors were taken from a woman aged 35 to 49 in good health. Some clones in this sample may be carry-over from other donors' samples.

The chain carries TRBV5-4 and TRBJ2-1; D is unresolved. The CDR3 totals 15 residues. Germline loops: CDR1 SGHNT, CDR2 YYREEE (reference sequence). The V end lost 6 bases, the J end lost 2 bases, and 15 bases lay between the germline ends. CDR3 residues: CASTRLAAAYNEQFF. The CDR3 nucleotides read TGTGCCAGCACCCGTCTGGCGGCCGCCTACAATGAGCAGTTCTTC.

V and J are TRBV28 and TRBJ1-6; 8 bases are a match to TRBD1. The V gene end was trimmed by 6 bases and the J gene end by 7 bases; junction bases not matched to a gene: 8. Germline lookup yields CDR1 MDHEN and CDR2 SYDVKM. This CDR3 has 15 residues. Here the CDR3 DNA reads TGTGCCAGCAGCGGAGGACAGGGAGAGAATTCACCCCTCCACTTT. It encodes CASSGGQGENSPLHF.

In this sample, this clone turned up many times. The genes are TRBV28 and TRBJ1-4; 7 bases are shared with TRBD1. V shed 6 bases, J shed 7 bases, and the junction held 8 bases outside the gene matches. There are 14 residues in the CDR3. The germline gives CDR1 MDHEN, CDR2 SYDVKM. The CDR3 sequence: CASSTRAGGEKLFF. CDR3 nucleotide sequence: TGTGCCAGCAGCACCAGGGCAGGGGGTGAAAAACTGTTTTTT.

The rearrangement uses TRBV6-5 and TRBJ1-4, with D possibly being TRBD1 (6 bases). V was trimmed by 7 bases and J by 2 bases, leaving 14 bases between them. CDR1 is MNHEY, CDR2 SVGAGI, per germline. The CDR3 is 15 amino acids. CDR3 region: CASNKQGGTNEKLFF. In DNA form, the CDR3 reads TGTGCCAGCAACAAACAGGGAGGCACTAATGAAAAACTGTTTTTT.

With respect to this clone: A far larger clone is just one base off, so this is likely a read error. The chain employs TRBV28 and TRBJ1-5; possibly TRBD1 for D (5 bases). Trimming left V 8 bases short and J 4 bases short, with 21 bases between. Germline V gene sequence: CDR1 MDHEN, CDR2 SYDVKM. CDR3 length: 16 residues. CDR3 bases: TGTGCCAGCGGGTGGGGAGAGCTGGGGCGAAATCAGCCCCAGCATTTT. Translated, it gives CASGWGELGRNQPQHF.

J is TRBJ1-4 and V is TRBV7-2; D might be TRBD1 (6 bases). The CDR3 consists of 16 residues. Germline V gives CDR1 SGHTA, CDR2 FQGNSA. Trimming stripped 6 bases from V and 8 bases from J, with 22 bases between. In nucleotides, the CDR3 is TGTGCCAGCAGTTCTCCGACAGGCCTCCCCCTCGAAAAACTGTTTTTT. Its translation is CASSSPTGLPLEKLFF.

The genes are TRBV29-1 and TRBJ2-1; D remains ambiguous. The CDR3 length is 14 residues. Trimming removed 1 base from V and 5 bases from J, with 12 bases in between. Looked up from germline, CDR1 is SQVTM and CDR2 is ANQGSEA. CDR3 protein: CSVEGVTNDNEQFF. CDR3 nucleotide sequence: TGCAGCGTTGAAGGCGTAACGAACGACAATGAGCAGTTCTTC.

Comments on this clone: One base separates it from a far larger clone, so it is likely a read error. The gene calls are TRBV7-7 and TRBJ2-1; possible D gene TRBD2, 6 bases. This CDR3 contains 15 residues. V was clipped by 5 bases and J by 9 bases, with 20 bases between them. The germline V gene encodes CDR1 SSHAT and CDR2 FNYEAQ (reference sequence). CDR3 nucleotide sequence: TGTGCCAGCAGCCAAGGTGTCTGGGGAGCGGGTGAGCAGTTCTTC. Translation: CASSQGVWGAGEQFF.

This chain's CDR3 is CASSLSSRNIQYF. CDR3 nucleotide sequence: TGTGCCAGCAGTTTAAGTAGTAGAAACATTCAGTACTTC. The V gene is TRBV28, the J gene TRBJ2-4, with D hard to call. The CDR3 length is 13 residues. Between the trimmed V and J ends, which lost 2 bases and 6 bases, there was a span of 8 bases. CDR1 MDHEN and CDR2 SYDVKM come from the germline V gene.

This clone appeared many times. This chain links TRBV20-1 with TRBJ2-7; no firm D call. CDR1 and CDR2 from the germline V gene are DFQATT and SNEGSKA (reference sequence). Between the trimmed V and J ends, which lost 2 bases and 2 bases, there was a span of 4 bases. The CDR3 is 11 residues long. CDR3 sequence reads: CSARRAYEQYF. DNA for the CDR3: TGCAGTGCTAGAAGAGCCTACGAGCAGTACTTC.

This clone has more than one count but fewer than ten. The rearrangement uses TRBV11-2 and TRBJ1-1; no firm D call. The CDR3 loop spans 13 amino acids. Germline V CDR1 and CDR2: SGHAT, FQNNGV. Trimming cost V 3 bases and J 1 base, with 6 bases left between them. This chain's CDR3 is CASSFGRNTEAFF. The CDR3 bases are TGTGCCAGCAGCTTCGGGAGGAACACTGAAGCTTTCTTT.

This clone was found many times. The chain combines TRBV30 with TRBJ1-1, with 7 bases lining up with TRBD1. CDR1 is GTSNPN and CDR2 is SVGIG in the germline V gene (reference sequence). This CDR3 has 16 amino acids. V lost 2 bases and J lost 8; bases outside the gene matches: 17. CDR3 in DNA: TGTGCCTGGAGTCACGGCCTGGGACAGCTGAAGCGGGAAGCTTTCTTT. Encoded protein: CAWSHGLGQLKREAFF.

This clone appeared many times. The chain recombines TRBV7-2 with TRBJ2-1; 8 bases match TRBD1. This CDR3 spans 15 amino acids. Looked up from germline, CDR1 is SGHTA and CDR2 is FQGNSA. The trim removed 5 bases at V and 6 bases at J, leaving 9 bases unmatched. The CDR3 here is CASSDRDRLGNEQFF. The CDR3 coding sequence is TGTGCCAGCAGCGACCGGGACAGGTTGGGCAATGAGCAGTTCTTC. Combining the CDR3 with reference TRBV7-2 and TRBJ2-1 gives the whole variable domain GAGVSQSPSNKVTEKGKDVELRCDPISGHTALYWYRQSLGQGLEFLIYFQGNSAPDKSGLPSDRFSAERTGGSVSTLTIQRTQQEDSAVYLCASSDRDRLGNEQFFGPGTRLTVL.

This clone was counted ten times or more. This sequence joins TRBV27 and TRBJ2-7; D gene ambiguous. Germline assignment: CDR1 MNHEY and CDR2 SMNVEV (reference sequence). The length of the CDR3 is 12 residues. Trimming cost V 8 bases and J 7 bases, with 15 bases left between them. The CDR3: CASGRYLVEQYF. CDR3 bases: TGTGCCAGCGGGCGCTACCTTGTTGAGCAGTACTTC.

J is TRBJ2-5 and V is TRBV9; 8 bases fit TRBD1. The J call may be in error: the DNA end matches TRBJ2-7 better. Germline V gives CDR1 SGDLS, CDR2 YYNGEE. This CDR3 comprises 14 residues. The CDR3 here is CASSVQGASHEQYF. In DNA, the CDR3 is TGTGCCAGCAGCGTACAGGGGGCTTCTCACGAGCAGTACTTC.

In regard to this clone: One junction end does not reproduce the germline sequence, and a read error may be involved. This chain connects TRBV2 to TRBJ1-3, with unresolved D. The CDR3 runs to 14 residues. From germline, CDR1 is SNHLY and CDR2 FYNNEI. CDR3 amino acids: CASDLGSSGDTIYF. CDR3 coding DNA: TGTGCCAGCGATTTGGGGAGCTCTGGAGACACCATATATTTT.

This clone was picked up many times. CDR3 sequence reads: CASSYGRGSFYEQYF. CDR3 in DNA: TGTGCCAGCAGTTACGGCAGGGGTTCTTTCTACGAGCAGTACTTC. This chain connects TRBV6-5 to TRBJ2-7, with TRBD1 as a possible D gene (6 bases). Germline loops: CDR1 MNHEY, CDR2 SVGAGI. V was cut by 2 bases and J by 3 bases, with 14 bases left in between. The CDR3 extends over 15 amino acids.

This clone occurred many times. V usage is TRBV7-6 and J usage is TRBJ2-5, with TRBD1 identical over 7 bases. The germline V gene encodes CDR1 SGHVS and CDR2 FNYEAQ. The CDR3 runs 14 residues. The V and J ends lost 1 base and 9 bases, in that order; junction bases with no gene match: 8. DNA of the CDR3: TGTGCCAGCAGCTTAGAGAGGGGGCCTTTCCCCCAGTACTTC. It encodes CASSLERGPFPQYF. Complete variable domain (other parts from reference TRBV7-6 and TRBJ2-5): GAGVSQSPRYKVTKRGQDVALRCDPISGHVSLYWYRQALGQGPEFLTYFNYEAQQDKSGLPNDRFSAERPEGSISTLTIQRTEQRDSAMYRCASSLERGPFPQYFGPGTRLLVL.

In this sample, this clone turned up many times. Other DNA variants within this sample encode the same CDR3. The rearrangement links TRBV11-2 to TRBJ2-7, with D unresolved. The germline V and J ends were trimmed by 5 bases and 0 bases, with 11 bases remaining between them. The CDR3 runs 14 residues. Germline CDR1 SGHAT, CDR2 FQNNGV. The CDR3 is CASSPGRNSYEQYF. CDR3 nucleotide sequence: TGTGCCAGCAGCCCAGGACGGAACTCCTACGAGCAGTACTTC.

This rearrangement joins TRBV11-2 to TRBJ1-1; maybe TRBD1 (5 bases). The CDR3 length is 13 residues. V was pared by 5 bases and J by 9 bases, with 16 bases between. In germline, CDR1 is SGHAT, CDR2 FQNNGV. CDR3 region: CASSPNGGRKAFF. In DNA, the CDR3 is TGTGCCAGCAGCCCGAACGGGGGGAGGAAAGCTTTCTTT.

The gene calls are TRBV30 and TRBJ2-7; possible D gene TRBD2, 5 bases. The germline gives CDR1 GTSNPN, CDR2 SVGIG (reference sequence). The CDR3 is 13 residues long. V shed 3 bases and J shed 5 bases, with 14 bases lying between them. In DNA form, the CDR3 reads TGTGCCTGGAGCCTCGGGATCCCCGACGAGCAGTACTTC. Translation: CAWSLGIPDEQYF.

The chain couples TRBV28 to TRBJ2-5; the D is unclear. The end of the DNA aligns better with TRBJ2-7, so the J call may be wrong. Germline V gene data show CDR1 as MDHEN and CDR2 as SYDVKM. CDR3 length equals 14 residues. Here the CDR3 reads CASKRYHPQYEQYF. In nucleotides, the CDR3 is TGTGCCAGCAAACGTTATCACCCCCAATACGAGCAGTACTTC.

V and J are TRBV4-1 and TRBJ2-1, with 13 bases fitting TRBD2. The germline gives CDR1 MGHRA, CDR2 YSYEKL. V trimming: 2 bases; J trimming: 10 bases; junction bases outside the gene matches: 8. This CDR3 comprises 16 residues. The DNA for the CDR3 is TGCGCCAGCAGCCAACTGGGACTAGCGGGGCGAGGGGAGCAGTTCTTC. Amino acid sequence: CASSQLGLAGRGEQFF.

The table lists this clone with a count of one. The chain uses TRBV29-1 and TRBJ2-7, with D hard to call. The CDR3 spans 13 residues. V was shortened by 3 bases and J by 2 bases, with 11 bases between the two germline ends. CDR1 SQVTM and CDR2 ANQGSEA come from the germline V gene. CDR3 in DNA: TGCAGCGTTGATGGTTGGGGTCCCTACGAGCAGTACTTC. Its translation: CSVDGWGPYEQYF.

In its sample, this clone was seen many times. J is TRBJ2-1 and V is TRBV4-1; 9 nucleotides align to TRBD2. V was clipped by 4 bases and J by 8 bases; unmatched bases: 15. This CDR3 is 17 amino acids long. In germline, CDR1 is MGHRA, CDR2 YSYEKL. CDR3 coding DNA: TGCGCCAGCAGCCCCCGGGGTAGCGGGAGTAGTTTCCATGAGCAGTTCTTC. Translation gives CASSPRGSGSSFHEQFF.

Ten or more counts support this clone. This chain uses TRBV29-1 with TRBJ2-1, with D possibly being TRBD1 (6 bases). This CDR3 region has 12 residues. Looked up from germline, CDR1 is SQVTM and CDR2 is ANQGSEA. The V and J ends lost 6 bases and 3 bases respectively, with 9 bases between them. The CDR3 here is CSVGASYNEQFF. CDR3 DNA sequence: TGCAGCGTGGGGGCTAGCTACAATGAGCAGTTCTTC.

The chain recombines TRBV7-8 with TRBJ2-1, with D tentatively TRBD1 or TRBD2 (7 bases each). Trimming took off 4 bases at V and 10 bases at J, with 14 bases between the two ends. From germline, CDR1 is SGHVS and CDR2 FQNEAQ. The CDR3 has 13 residues. The CDR3 protein is CASSSDRTREQFF. The CDR3 DNA sequence: TGTGCCAGCAGCTCGGACAGGACTAGGGAGCAGTTCTTC.

This clone showed up just a few times. The rearrangement uses TRBV29-1 and TRBJ2-3; D gene uncertain. Germline V gene sequence: CDR1 SQVTM, CDR2 ANQGSEA. This CDR3 is built from 10 residues. Trimming shortened V by 7 bases and J by 8 bases, and 10 bases separated the two germline ends. The CDR3 DNA reads TGCAGCGGGTATTCTGTTACGCAGTATTTT. Translated, it gives CSGYSVTQYF.

The chain recombines TRBV7-8 with TRBJ2-7; TRBD2 matches at 11 bases. The CDR3 covers 14 residues. Trimming cost V 2 bases and J 4 bases; bases outside gene matches: 1. CDR1 and CDR2 (germline): SGHVS, FQNEAQ. The CDR3 reads CASSLTSGSYEQYF. The DNA of the CDR3 is TGTGCCAGCAGCTTAACTAGCGGGAGTTACGAGCAGTACTTC. Complete variable domain (other parts from reference TRBV7-8 and TRBJ2-7): GAGVSQSPRYKVAKRGQDVALRCDPISGHVSLFWYQQALGQGPEFLTYFQNEAQLDKSGLPSDRFFAERPEGSVSTLKIQRTQQEDSAVYLCASSLTSGSYEQYFGPGTRLTVT.

The J gene is TRBJ2-7, the V gene TRBV23-1; unclear D gene. TRBV23-1 is assigned to the ORF class and has an uncertain function. Trimming stripped 6 bases from V and 3 bases from J, with 21 bases between. The CDR3 is 16 residues long. This CDR3 is CASRSPTAPSIYEQYF. CDR3 nucleotides: TGCGCCAGCAGGTCCCCGACGGCACCTTCAATCTACGAGCAGTACTTC.